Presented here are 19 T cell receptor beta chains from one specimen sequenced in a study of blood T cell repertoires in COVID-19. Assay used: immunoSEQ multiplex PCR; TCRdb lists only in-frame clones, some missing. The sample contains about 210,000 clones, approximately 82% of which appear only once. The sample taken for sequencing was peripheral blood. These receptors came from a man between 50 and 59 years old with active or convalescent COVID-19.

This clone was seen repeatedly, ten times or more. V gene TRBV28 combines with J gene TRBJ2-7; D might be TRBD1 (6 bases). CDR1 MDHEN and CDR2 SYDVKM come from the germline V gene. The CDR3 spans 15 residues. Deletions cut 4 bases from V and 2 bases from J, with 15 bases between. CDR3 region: CASSWTATGTYEQYF. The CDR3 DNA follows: TGTGCCAGCAGTTGGACAGCGACGGGAACCTACGAGCAGTACTTC.

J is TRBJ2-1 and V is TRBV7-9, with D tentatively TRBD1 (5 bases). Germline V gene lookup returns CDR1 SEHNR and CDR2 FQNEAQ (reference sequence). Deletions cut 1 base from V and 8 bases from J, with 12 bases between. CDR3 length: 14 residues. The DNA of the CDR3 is TGTGCCAGCAGCTTAGAGGGAACAGGCGATGAGCAGTTCTTC. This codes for CASSLEGTGDEQFF. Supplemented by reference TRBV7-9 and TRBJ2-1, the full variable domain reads DTGVSQNPRHKITKRGQNVTFRCDPISEHNRLYWYRQTLGQGPEFLTYFQNEAQLEKSRLLSDRFSAERPKGSFSTLEIQRTEQGDSAMYLCASSLEGTGDEQFFGPGTRLTVL.

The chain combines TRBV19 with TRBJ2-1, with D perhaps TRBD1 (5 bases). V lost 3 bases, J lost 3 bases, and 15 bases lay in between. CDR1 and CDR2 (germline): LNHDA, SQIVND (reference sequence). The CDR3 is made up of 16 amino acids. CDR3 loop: CASSIRRQQIYNEQFF. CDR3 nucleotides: TGTGCCAGTAGTATTAGGAGACAGCAGATCTACAATGAGCAGTTCTTC. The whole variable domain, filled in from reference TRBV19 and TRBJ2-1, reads DGGITQSPKYLFRKEGQNVTLSCEQNLNHDAMYWYRQDPGQGLRLIYYSQIVNDFQKGDIAEGYSVSREKKESFPLTVTSAQKNPTAFYLCASSIRRQQIYNEQFFGPGTRLTVL.

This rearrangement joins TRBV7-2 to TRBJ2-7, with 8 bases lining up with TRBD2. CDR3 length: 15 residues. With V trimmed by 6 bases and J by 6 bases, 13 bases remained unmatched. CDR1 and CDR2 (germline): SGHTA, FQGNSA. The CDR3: CASRAPGLVRGEQYF. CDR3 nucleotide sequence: TGTGCCAGCAGGGCTCCGGGACTAGTAAGGGGCGAGCAGTACTTC. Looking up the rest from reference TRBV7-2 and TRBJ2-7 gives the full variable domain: GAGVSQSPSNKVTEKGKDVELRCDPISGHTALYWYRQSLGQGLEFLIYFQGNSAPDKSGLPSDRFSAERTGGSVSTLTIQRTQQEDSAVYLCASRAPGLVRGEQYFGPGTRLTVT.

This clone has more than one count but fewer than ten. CDR3 DNA: TGTGCCGTCGGCACAGGGAATTCACCCCTCCACTTT. Amino acids: CAVGTGNSPLHF. The chain has TRBV28 and TRBJ1-6; D perhaps matches TRBD1 (6 bases). Germline values: CDR1 MDHEN, CDR2 SYDVKM. Trimming pared 11 bases from V and 7 bases from J, leaving 12 bases between. The length of the CDR3 is 12 residues.

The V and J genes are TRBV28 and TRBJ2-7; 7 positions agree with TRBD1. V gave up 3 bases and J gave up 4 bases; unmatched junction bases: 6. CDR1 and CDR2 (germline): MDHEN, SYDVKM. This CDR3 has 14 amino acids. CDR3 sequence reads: CASSFRAGGYEQYF. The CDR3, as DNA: TGTGCCAGCAGTTTCCGGGCAGGGGGTTACGAGCAGTACTTC. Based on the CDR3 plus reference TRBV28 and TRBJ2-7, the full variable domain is DVKVTQSSRYLVKRTGEKVFLECVQDMDHENMFWYRQDPGLGLRLIYFSYDVKMKEKGDIPEGYSVSREKKERFSLILESASTNQTSMYLCASSFRAGGYEQYFGPGTRLTVT.

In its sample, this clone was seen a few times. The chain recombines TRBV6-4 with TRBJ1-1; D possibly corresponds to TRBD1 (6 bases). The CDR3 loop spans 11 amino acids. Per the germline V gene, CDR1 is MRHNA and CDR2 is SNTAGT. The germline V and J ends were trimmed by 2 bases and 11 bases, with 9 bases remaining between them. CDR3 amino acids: CASSDAGVAFF. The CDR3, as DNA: TGTGCCAGCAGTGACGCAGGGGTGGCTTTCTTT.

CDR3 in DNA: TGCGCCAGCAGCCTCCGGACAGGGGGCTTGAACGAGCAGTACTTC. It yields the protein CASSLRTGGLNEQYF. The rearrangement joins TRBV5-1 to TRBJ2-7; 11 nucleotides align to TRBD1. V shed 4 bases and J 5 bases; nucleotides not matched to a gene: 8. The CDR3 runs 15 residues. Per germline, CDR1 SGHRS and CDR2 YFSETQ.

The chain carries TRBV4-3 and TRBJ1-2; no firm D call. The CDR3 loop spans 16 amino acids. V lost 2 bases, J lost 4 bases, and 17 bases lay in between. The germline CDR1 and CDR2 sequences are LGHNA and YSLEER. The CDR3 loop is CASSQKTQNFIYGYTF. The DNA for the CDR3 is TGCGCCAGCAGCCAAAAAACACAGAACTTTATCTATGGCTACACCTTC.

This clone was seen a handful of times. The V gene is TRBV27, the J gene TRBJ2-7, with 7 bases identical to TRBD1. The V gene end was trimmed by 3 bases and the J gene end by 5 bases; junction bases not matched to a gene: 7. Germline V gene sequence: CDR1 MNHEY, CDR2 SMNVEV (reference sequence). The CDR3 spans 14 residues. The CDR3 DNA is TGTGCCAGCAGTTTCCAGAGACAGGGCCACGAGCAGTACTTC. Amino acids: CASSFQRQGHEQYF.

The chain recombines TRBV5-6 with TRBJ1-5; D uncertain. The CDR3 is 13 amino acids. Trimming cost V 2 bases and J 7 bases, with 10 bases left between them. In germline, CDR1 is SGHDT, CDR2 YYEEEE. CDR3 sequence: CASSFQDEQPQHF. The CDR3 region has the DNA TGTGCCAGCAGCTTTCAGGATGAACAGCCCCAGCATTTT.

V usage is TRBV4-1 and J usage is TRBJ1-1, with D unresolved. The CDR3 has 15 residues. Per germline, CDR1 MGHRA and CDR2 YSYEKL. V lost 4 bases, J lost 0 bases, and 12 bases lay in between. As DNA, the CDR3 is TGCGCCAGCAGCCCTCCGGCGGGAATGAACACTGAAGCTTTCTTT. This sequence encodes CASSPPAGMNTEAFF.

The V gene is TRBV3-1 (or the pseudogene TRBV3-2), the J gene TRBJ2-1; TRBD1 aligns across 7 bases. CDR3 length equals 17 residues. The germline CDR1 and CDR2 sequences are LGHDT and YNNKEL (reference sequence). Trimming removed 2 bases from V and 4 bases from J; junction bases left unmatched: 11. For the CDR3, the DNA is TGTGCCAGCAGCCAACTTGGGGTCAGGACAGGTTACAATGAGCAGTTCTTC. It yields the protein CASSQLGVRTGYNEQFF.

The CDR3 DNA is TGTGCCAGCAGTGCAGGTTCGGGAAAAGCTTTCTTT. It codes for CASSAGSGKAFF. The V gene is TRBV2, the J gene TRBJ1-1; D is uncertain. The CDR3 has 12 amino acids. V was trimmed by 4 bases and J by 9 bases, leaving 12 bases between them. CDR1 SNHLY and CDR2 FYNNEI come from the germline V gene. Using reference TRBV2 and TRBJ1-1 for the parts outside the CDR3, the full variable domain is EPEVTQTPSHQVTQMGQEVILRCVPISNHLYFYWYRQILGQKVEFLVSFYNNEISEKSEIFDDQFSVERPDGSNFTLKIRSTKLEDSAMYFCASSAGSGKAFFGQGTRLTVV.

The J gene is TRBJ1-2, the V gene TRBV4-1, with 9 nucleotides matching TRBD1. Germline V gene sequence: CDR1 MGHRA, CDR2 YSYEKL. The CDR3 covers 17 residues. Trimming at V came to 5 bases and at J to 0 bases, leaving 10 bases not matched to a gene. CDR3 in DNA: TGCGCCAGCAGCGCTCTACTCGGGACAGGGTCTAACTATGGCTACACCTTC. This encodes CASSALLGTGSNYGYTF.

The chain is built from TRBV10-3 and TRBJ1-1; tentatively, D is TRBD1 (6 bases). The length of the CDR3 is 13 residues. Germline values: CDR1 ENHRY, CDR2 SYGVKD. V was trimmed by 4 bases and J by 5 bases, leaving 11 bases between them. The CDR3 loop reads CAISGAQGTEAFF. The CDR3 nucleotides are TGTGCCATCAGTGGAGCCCAGGGGACTGAAGCTTTCTTT.

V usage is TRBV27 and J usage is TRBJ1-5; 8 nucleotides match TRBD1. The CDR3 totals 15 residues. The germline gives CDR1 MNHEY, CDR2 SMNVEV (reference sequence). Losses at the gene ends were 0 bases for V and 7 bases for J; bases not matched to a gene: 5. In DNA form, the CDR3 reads TGTGCCAGCAGTTTATCGAACAGGGGGAAACAGCCCCAGCATTTT. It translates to CASSLSNRGKQPQHF.

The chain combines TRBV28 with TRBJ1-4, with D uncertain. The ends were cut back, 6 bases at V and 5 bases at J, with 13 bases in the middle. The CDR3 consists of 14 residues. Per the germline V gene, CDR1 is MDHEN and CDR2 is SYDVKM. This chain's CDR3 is CASSRTELNEKLFF. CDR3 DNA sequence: TGTGCCAGCAGCCGAACAGAATTAAATGAAAAACTGTTTTTT.

The CDR3 is CASSPRAGVYYEQYF. CDR3 in DNA: TGTGCCAGCAGTCCGAGGGCCGGCGTGTACTACGAGCAGTACTTC. The chain couples TRBV28 to TRBJ2-7; D possibly corresponds to TRBD2 (5 bases). Germline CDR1 is MDHEN and CDR2 is SYDVKM. V gave up 5 bases and J gave up 3 bases, with 17 bases separating them. The CDR3 contains 15 residues.